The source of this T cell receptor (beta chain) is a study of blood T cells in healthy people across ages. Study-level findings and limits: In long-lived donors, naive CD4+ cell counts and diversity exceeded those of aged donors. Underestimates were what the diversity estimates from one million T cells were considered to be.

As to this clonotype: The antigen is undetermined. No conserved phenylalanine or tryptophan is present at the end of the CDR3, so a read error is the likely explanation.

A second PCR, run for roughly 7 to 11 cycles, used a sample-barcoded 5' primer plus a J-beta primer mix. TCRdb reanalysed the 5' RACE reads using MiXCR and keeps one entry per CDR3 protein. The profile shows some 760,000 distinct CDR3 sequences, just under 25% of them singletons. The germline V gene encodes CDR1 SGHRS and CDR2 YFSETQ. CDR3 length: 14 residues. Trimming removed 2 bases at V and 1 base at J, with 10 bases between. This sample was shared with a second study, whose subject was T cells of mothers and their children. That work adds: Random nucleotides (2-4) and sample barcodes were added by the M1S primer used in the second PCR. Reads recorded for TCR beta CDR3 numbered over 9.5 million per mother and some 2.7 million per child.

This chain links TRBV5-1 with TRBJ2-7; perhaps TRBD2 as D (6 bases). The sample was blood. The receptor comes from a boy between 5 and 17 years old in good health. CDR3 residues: CASSFGEASYEQYL. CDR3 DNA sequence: TGCGCCAGCAGCTTCGGGGAGGCTTCCTACGAGCAGTACCTC.